This T cell receptor (beta chain) was sequenced for a study of T cells in Graves' hyperthyroidism and ophthalmopathy. Study-level results: Blood also held most thyroid clonotypes expanded beyond 0.001.

This clonotype was seen many times. Its antigen is as yet unknown. Diagnostic decisions used clinical symptoms, serum thyroxine and TRAb, thyroid ultrasound and orbital computed tomography. Researchers amplified the TCR beta CDR3 regions from RNA transcripts. Using the HTBI primer set, a first-round RT-PCR was run on the TCR CDR3. Each CDR3 protein is one row after TCRdb ran MiXCR on the multiplex PCR reads. Among about 560,000 distinct CDR3 sequences listed, 15% to 18% were seen once. The CDR3 is 15 amino acids. With 3 bases removed from V and 7 bases from J, the gap between germline ends came to 16 bases.

The sequence derives from a woman between 25 and 40 years old with Graves' hyperthyroidism. The sample was blood. The chain combines TRBV12-3 or TRBV12-4 with TRBJ2-1, with D perhaps matching TRBD2 (5 bases). The CDR3 loop reads CASSFPGNLANEQFF. The CDR3 region has the DNA TGTGCCAGCAGTTTCCCCGGGAATTTAGCAAATGAGCAGTTCTTC.